This passage covers 9 T cell receptor beta chains from one sample sequenced in a study of blood T cells in healthy people across ages. Primers used in a second PCR of roughly 7 to 11 cycles were a sample-barcoded 5' primer and a J-beta primer mix. Each CDR3 protein is one row after TCRdb ran MiXCR on the 5' RACE reads. This table has hundreds of thousands of distinct CDR3 sequences, 40% to 55% appearing once. Sequencing used blood. All receptors derive from an elderly man in good health.

The chain combines TRBV9 with TRBJ2-5; 12 bases fit TRBD2. Per the germline V gene, CDR1 is SGDLS and CDR2 is YYNGEE. There are 15 residues in the CDR3. Unmatched junction bases numbered 8, after V lost 0 bases and J lost 11 bases. Here the CDR3 reads CASSVGTSGAHEQYF. For the CDR3, the DNA is TGTGCCAGCAGCGTAGGGACTAGCGGGGCCCATGAGCAGTACTTC.

The chain links TRBV4-3 to TRBJ1-1; tentative D call: TRBD1 (6 bases). Germline CDR1 LGHNA, CDR2 YSLEER. V was clipped by 4 bases and J by 1 base, with 13 bases between them. The CDR3 contains 15 residues. The CDR3: CASSLNVGGNTEAFF. The DNA for the CDR3 is TGCGCCAGCAGCCTTAACGTAGGGGGGAACACTGAAGCTTTCTTT.

The rearrangement joins TRBV27 to TRBJ2-3; TRBD1 matches 8 bases. Trimming cost V 5 bases and J 0 bases; bases outside gene matches: 10. Looked up from germline, CDR1 is MNHEY and CDR2 is SMNVEV (reference sequence). The CDR3 length is 17 residues. CDR3 protein: CASSLPADRASTDTQYF. The CDR3 DNA is TGTGCCAGCAGTCTACCAGCGGACAGGGCGAGCACAGATACGCAGTATTTT.

This clonotype has a handful of counts. The rearrangement links TRBV20-1 to TRBJ2-5; the match to TRBD2 covers 11 bases. The CDR3 runs 15 residues. V dropped 4 bases and J dropped 1; count of bases not matched to a gene: 5. Germline lookup yields CDR1 DFQATT and CDR2 SNEGSKA (reference sequence). The DNA for the CDR3 is TGCAGTGCTAAGGGGGGACTAGCGGTCCAAGAGACCCAGTACTTC. Translation: CSAKGGLAVQETQYF.

Note on this clonotype: A clone one base away is much larger, so this may be a read error. The V and J genes are TRBV29-1 and TRBJ2-1; perhaps TRBD1 as D (6 bases). Per the germline V gene, CDR1 is SQVTM and CDR2 is ANQGSEA. The V gene lost 0 bases and the J gene lost 10 bases, with 19 bases spanning the gap. The CDR3 sequence is 15 residues long. The DNA for the CDR3 is TGCAGCGTTGAAGATCTGGACAGACAGACCTACGAGCAGTTCTTC. Translated: CSVEDLDRQTYEQFF.

The chain's CDR3 is CASSSAETGRDQPQHF. CDR3 nucleotides: TGTGCCAGCAGCTCAGCCGAGACAGGGCGGGATCAGCCCCAGCATTTT. The chain is built from TRBV7-7 and TRBJ1-5; 7 positions match TRBD1. Germline values: CDR1 SSHAT, CDR2 FNYEAQ (reference sequence). The CDR3 is 16 residues long. V lost 4 bases and J lost 5; bases outside the gene matches: 11.

The chain combines TRBV18 with TRBJ2-3, with no clear D. V was clipped by 5 bases and J by 0 bases, with 12 bases between them. Germline values: CDR1 KGHSH, CDR2 LQKENI. The CDR3 runs 15 residues. The CDR3 loop reads CASSSPRLSTDTQYF. The CDR3 DNA follows: TGTGCCAGCTCATCGCCCCGGTTGAGCACAGATACGCAGTATTTT.

For the CDR3, the DNA is TGTGCCAGCAGCCAAGCTATCGGGCTCCCCTACGAGCAGTACTTC. Translating gives CASSQAIGLPYEQYF. The rearrangement uses TRBV3-1 and TRBJ2-7; D remains ambiguous. The CDR3 runs to 15 residues. V was clipped by 1 base and J by 2 bases, with 12 bases between them. CDR1 and CDR2 (germline): LGHDT, YNNKEL (reference sequence).

The chain has TRBV15 and TRBJ1-2; the match to TRBD1 covers 9 bases. Germline V CDR1 and CDR2: LNHNV, YYDKDF (reference sequence). The CDR3 is 15 residues long. After removal of 7 bases from V and 5 bases from J, the junction contained 11 bases not matched to a gene. CDR3 residues: CATTPMEGQGYGYTF. CDR3 nucleotides: TGTGCCACCACCCCAATGGAGGGACAGGGTTATGGCTACACCTTC.